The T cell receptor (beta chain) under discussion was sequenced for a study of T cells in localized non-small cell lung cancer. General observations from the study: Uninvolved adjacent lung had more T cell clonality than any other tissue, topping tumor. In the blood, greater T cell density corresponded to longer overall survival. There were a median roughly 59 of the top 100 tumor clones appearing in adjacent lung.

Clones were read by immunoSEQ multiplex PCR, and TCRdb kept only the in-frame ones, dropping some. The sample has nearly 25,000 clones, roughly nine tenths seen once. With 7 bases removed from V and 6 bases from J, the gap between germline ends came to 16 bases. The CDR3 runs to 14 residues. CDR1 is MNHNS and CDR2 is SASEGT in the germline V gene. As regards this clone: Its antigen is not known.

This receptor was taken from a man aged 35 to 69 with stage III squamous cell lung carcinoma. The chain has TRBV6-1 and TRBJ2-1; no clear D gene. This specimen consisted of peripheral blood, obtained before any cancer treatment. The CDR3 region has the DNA TGTGCCAGCACAGGATTTCCTGAAGGCAATGAGCAGTTCTTC. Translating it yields CASTGFPEGNEQFF.